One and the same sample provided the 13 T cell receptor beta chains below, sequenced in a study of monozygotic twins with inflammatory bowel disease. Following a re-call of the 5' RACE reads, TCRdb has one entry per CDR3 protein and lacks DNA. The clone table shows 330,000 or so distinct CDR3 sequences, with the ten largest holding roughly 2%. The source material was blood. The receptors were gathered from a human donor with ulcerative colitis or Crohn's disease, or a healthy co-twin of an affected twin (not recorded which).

The CDR3 here is CASSQMGLAGVFQETQYF. This chain uses TRBV3-1 with TRBJ2-5; the D gene TCRdb calls, TRBD2, cannot be checked with no DNA. CDR3 length: 18 amino acids. CDR1 is LGHDT, CDR2 YNNKEL, per germline (reference sequence).

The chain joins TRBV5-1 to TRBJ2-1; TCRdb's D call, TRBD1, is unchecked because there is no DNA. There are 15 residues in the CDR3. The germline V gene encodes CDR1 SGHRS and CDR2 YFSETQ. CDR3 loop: CASSLEGGRYNEQFF.

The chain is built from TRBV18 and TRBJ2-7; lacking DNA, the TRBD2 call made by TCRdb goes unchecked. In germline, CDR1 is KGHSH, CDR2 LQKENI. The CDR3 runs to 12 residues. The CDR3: CASSDYSYEQYF.

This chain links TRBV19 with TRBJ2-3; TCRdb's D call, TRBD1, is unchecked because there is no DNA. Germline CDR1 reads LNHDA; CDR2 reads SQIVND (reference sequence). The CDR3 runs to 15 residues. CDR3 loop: CASSLFGQGEDTQYF.

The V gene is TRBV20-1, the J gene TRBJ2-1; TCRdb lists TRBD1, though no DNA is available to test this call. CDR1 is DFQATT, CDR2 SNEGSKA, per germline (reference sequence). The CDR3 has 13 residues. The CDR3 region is CSATSGGRNEQFF.

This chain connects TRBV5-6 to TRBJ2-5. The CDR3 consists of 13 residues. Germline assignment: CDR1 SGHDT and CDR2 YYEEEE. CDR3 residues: CASSLGSGETQYF.

The CDR3 loop is CAIREQGPNQPQHF. J is TRBJ1-5 and V is TRBV10-3; the TCRdb call, TRBD1, lacks DNA for checking. The length of the CDR3 is 14 residues. Looked up from germline, CDR1 is ENHRY and CDR2 is SYGVKD.

The CDR3 protein is CSAQRTVSTEAFF. The J gene is TRBJ1-1, the V gene TRBV29-1; the TCRdb D gene call, TRBD1, has no DNA to confirm it. The CDR3 runs 13 residues. CDR1 SQVTM and CDR2 ANQGSEA come from the germline V gene.

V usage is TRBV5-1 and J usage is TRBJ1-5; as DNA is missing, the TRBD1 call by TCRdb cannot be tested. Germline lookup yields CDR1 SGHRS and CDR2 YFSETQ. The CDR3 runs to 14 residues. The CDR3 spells CASSFGTENQPQHF.

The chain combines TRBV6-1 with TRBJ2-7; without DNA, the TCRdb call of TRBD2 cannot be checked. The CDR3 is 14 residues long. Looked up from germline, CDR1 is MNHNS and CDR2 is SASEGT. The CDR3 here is CASSRGRGAYEQYF.

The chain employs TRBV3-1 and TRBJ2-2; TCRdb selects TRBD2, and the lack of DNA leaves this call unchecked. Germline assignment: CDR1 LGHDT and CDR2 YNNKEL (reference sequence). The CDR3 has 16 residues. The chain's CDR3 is CASSHFSSGGTGELFF.

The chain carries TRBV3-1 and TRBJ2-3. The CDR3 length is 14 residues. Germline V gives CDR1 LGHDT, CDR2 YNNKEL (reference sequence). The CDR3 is CASSQVIGSDTQYF.

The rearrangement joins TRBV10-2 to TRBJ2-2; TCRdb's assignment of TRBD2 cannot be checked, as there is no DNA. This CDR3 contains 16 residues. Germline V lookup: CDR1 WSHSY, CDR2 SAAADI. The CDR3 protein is CASNPAGGPGTGELFF.